The present TCR beta chain was sequenced within a study of shared clonotypes between healthy human individuals. Genomic DNA per cell subset filled all wells of several immunoSEQ plates. Around 300 ng DNA, roughly 27,000 T cell genomes, went into unsorted PBMC replicate PCRs. Generated by immunoSEQ multiplex PCR, the TCRdb table keeps only in-frame clones and is missing some. The table has about 510,000 clones, about 79% seen once. In germline, CDR1 is MDHEN, CDR2 SYDVKM. Trimming at V came to 5 bases and at J to 7 bases, leaving 15 bases not matched to a gene. The CDR3 extends over 16 amino acids. With unsorted samples, genomic DNA was obtained from tens of millions of PBMCs.

The chain carries TRBV28 and TRBJ2-5; 8 bases map to TRBD2. This TCR came from a woman in her forties in good health. Some clones in this sample may be carry-over from other donors' samples. Sequenced: PBMCs. The CDR3 DNA is TGTGCCAGCAGTATAAAGCAGCGGGGGCTCCGGGGGACCCAGTACTTC. Its translation: CASSIKQRGLRGTQYF.